These T cell receptor beta chains were read from a single sample in a study of neurological immune-mediated disorders. TCRdb re-called the 5' RACE reads with MiXCR, one entry per CDR3 protein. The sample contains under 70,000 distinct CDR3 sequences, roughly 3.5% of which appear only once. The sample taken for sequencing was PBMCs. These receptors originate from a woman aged 60-75 years with multiple sclerosis. The CDR3 runs from the conserved cysteine through the conserved F or W. A D gene is named only where the DNA matches it firmly. Size tells how often a clone was seen (once, few, many) or the class of an expanded clone, and some rows leave it out.

d_call clone_size j_call cdr3_length v_call cdr3_aa cdr3_nt
NA NA TRBJ1-5 13 TRBV20-1 CSASPRGIRPQHF TGCAGTGCTTCCCCAAGGGGAATCAGGCCCCAGCATTTT
TRBD1 many TRBJ2-1 17 TRBV15 CATSRRNRGLWYNEQFF TGTGCCACCAGCAGACGTAACAGGGGCTTATGGTACAATGAGCAGTTCTTC
NA many TRBJ2-7 16 TRBV11-2 CASSFRHPGTSYEQYF TGTGCCAGCAGCTTTCGCCACCCGGGGACTTCCTACGAGCAGTACTTC
NA many TRBJ2-7 13 TRBV5-1 CASSLGGLYEQYF TGCGCCAGCAGCCTAGGAGGGCTTTACGAGCAGTACTTC
NA many TRBJ1-1 15 TRBV24-1 CATSDPTQGNTEAFF TGTGCCACCAGTGACCCTACCCAGGGGAACACTGAAGCTTTCTTT
NA many TRBJ2-6 17 TRBV20-1 CSASMQGISSGANVLTF TGCAGTGCTAGTATGCAGGGTATCTCCTCTGGGGCCAACGTCCTGACTTTC
TRBD1 few TRBJ1-2 14 TRBV28 CASTSGQSSYGYTF TGTGCCAGCACCTCGGGACAGTCGAGCTATGGCTACACCTTC
NA many TRBJ2-7 14 TRBV20-1 CSARDSTGNYEQYF TGCAGTGCTAGAGATTCGACAGGCAACTACGAGCAGTACTTC
NA few TRBJ2-3 17 TRBV3-1 CASSSTIGQGPTDTQYF TGTGCCAGCAGTTCTACGATAGGGCAGGGGCCCACAGATACGCAGTATTTT
TRBD1 many TRBJ2-7 14 TRBV2 CASGASRGNYEQYF TGTGCCAGCGGGGCCAGCAGGGGGAACTACGAGCAGTACTTC
TRBD1 many TRBJ2-2 15 TRBV20-1 CSARKSTGITGELFF TGCAGTGCTAGGAAATCGACAGGGATCACCGGGGAGCTGTTTTTT
NA many TRBJ2-7 13 TRBV5-5 CASSLGGFYEQYF TGTGCCAGCAGCTTGGGGGGTTTCTACGAGCAGTACTTC
NA many TRBJ2-5 13 TRBV19 CASSFRGEETQYF TGTGCCAGTAGTTTCAGGGGCGAAGAGACCCAGTACTTC
NA NA TRBJ1-3 15 TRBV18 CASSQSVAQGNTIYF TGTGCCAGCTCACAATCGGTGGCCCAAGGAAACACCATATATTTT
NA many TRBJ2-1 16 TRBV7-9 CASSLARSGLYNEQFF TGTGCCAGCAGCTTAGCGAGGTCGGGACTCTACAATGAGCAGTTCTTC
NA many TRBJ1-5 15 TRBV2 CATKNRWGDNQPQHF TGTGCCACCAAAAATAGATGGGGGGACAATCAGCCCCAGCATTTT
NA many TRBJ2-6 16 TRBV9 CASSVPQGTGANVLTF TGTGCCAGCAGCGTGCCACAGGGTACTGGGGCCAACGTCCTGACTTTC
NA few TRBJ2-2 11 TRBV5-1 CDSSLGGELFF TGCGACAGCAGCTTGGGCGGGGAGCTGTTTTTT
NA many TRBJ2-7 16 TRBV5-1 CASSLVRVGSSYEQYF TGCGCCAGCAGCTTGGTTCGCGTAGGTTCTTCCTACGAGCAGTACTTC
TRBD2 many TRBJ2-3 15 TRBV20-1 CSVGRGEGSGDTQYF TGCAGTGTGGGACGCGGGGAGGGTTCCGGAGATACGCAGTATTTT
TRBD1 many TRBJ2-3 15 TRBV4-2 CASSRRDRDADTQYF TGTGCCAGCAGCCGCCGGGACAGGGATGCAGATACGCAGTATTTT
NA many TRBJ2-2 15 TRBV5-1 CASSTWGSNTGELFF TGCGCCAGCAGCACCTGGGGCTCGAACACCGGGGAGCTGTTTTTT
NA many TRBJ1-4 16 TRBV6-5 CASRLTIGRYNEKLFF TGTGCCAGCAGATTGACGATAGGACGGTATAATGAAAAACTGTTTTTT
NA many TRBJ1-1 13 TRBV5-1 CASSFLKGTEAFF TGCGCCAGCAGCTTCTTAAAGGGAACTGAAGCTTTCTTT
TRBD1 many TRBJ2-7 14 TRBV18 CASSIRQGVYEQYF TGTGCCAGCTCAATTCGACAGGGTGTGTACGAGCAGTACTTC
TRBD2 many TRBJ2-7 15 TRBV3-1 CASSPRGTSGDEQYF TGTGCCAGCAGCCCACGAGGGACTAGTGGGGACGAGCAGTACTTC
TRBD1 many TRBJ2-2 17 TRBV7-2 CASSDPGTGINTGELFF TGTGCCAGCAGCGATCCCGGGACAGGGATTAACACCGGGGAGCTGTTTTTT
NA few TRBJ1-6 13 TRBV18 CASSPGGASPLHF TGTGCCAGCTCACCGGGGGGGGCCTCACCCCTCCACTTT
TRBD1 many TRBJ2-3 14 TRBV20-1 CSARARTGADTQYF TGCAGTGCTAGAGCCCGGACAGGGGCCGATACGCAGTATTTT
NA few TRBJ2-7 14 TRBV20-1 CSASGHRQTYEQYF TGCAGTGCTAGTGGACACCGGCAAACCTACGAGCAGTACTTC
NA few TRBJ1-2 14 TRBV7-6 CASSLSSRVEGYTF TGTGCCAGCAGCTTAAGCTCTCGGGTGGAGGGCTACACCTTC
TRBD1 few TRBJ2-2 14 TRBV19 CASQGVSNTGELFF TGTGCCAGCCAGGGGGTTTCAAACACCGGGGAGCTGTTTTTT
NA NA TRBJ2-2 14 TRBV5-1 CASSRIGNTGELFF TGCGCCAGCAGCAGAATCGGGAACACCGGGGAGCTGTTTTTT
NA many TRBJ2-3 15 TRBV10-3 CAISDGGGSTDTQYF TGTGCCATCAGTGATGGTGGTGGGAGCACAGATACGCAGTATTTT
NA many TRBJ1-2 15 TRBV12-3/TRBV12-4 CASSFLTGTNYGYTF TGTGCCAGCAGTTTCTTAACAGGGACTAACTATGGCTACACCTTC
NA many TRBJ2-5 13 TRBV20-1 CSARETGRETQYF TGCAGTGCTAGAGAGACAGGTCGGGAGACCCAGTACTTC
NA many TRBJ2-1 13 TRBV4-1 CASSQPVASEQFF TGCGCCAGCAGCCAACCTGTGGCGAGTGAGCAGTTCTTC
TRBD1 many TRBJ1-6 17 TRBV20-1 CSAQPEGARTYNSPLHF TGCAGTGCTCAACCGGAGGGGGCACGAACTTATAATTCACCCCTCCACTTT
TRBD2 many TRBJ2-7 15 TRBV20-1 CSAQGVAGGPYEQYF TGCAGTGCTCAGGGGGTAGCGGGAGGGCCTTACGAGCAGTACTTC